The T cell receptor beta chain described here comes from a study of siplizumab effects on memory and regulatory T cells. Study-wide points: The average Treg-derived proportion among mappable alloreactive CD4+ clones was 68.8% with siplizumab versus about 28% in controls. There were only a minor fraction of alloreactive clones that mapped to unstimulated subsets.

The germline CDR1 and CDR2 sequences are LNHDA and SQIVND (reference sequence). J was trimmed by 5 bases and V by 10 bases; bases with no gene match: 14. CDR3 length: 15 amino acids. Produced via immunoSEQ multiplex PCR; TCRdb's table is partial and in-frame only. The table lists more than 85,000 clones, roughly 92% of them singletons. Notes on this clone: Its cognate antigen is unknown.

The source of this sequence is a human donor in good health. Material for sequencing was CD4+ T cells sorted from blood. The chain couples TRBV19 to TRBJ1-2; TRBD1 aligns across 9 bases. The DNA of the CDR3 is TGTGCCACCCGTCGGACCGGGACAGGGCGTTATGGCTACACCTTC. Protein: CATRRTGTGRYGYTF.